These T cell receptor beta chains were read from a single sample in a study of shared clonotypes between healthy human individuals. Assay: immunoSEQ multiplex PCR; the TCRdb copy retains only in-frame clones and omits some. The sample consists of more than 1 million clones, approximately 80% of them appearing once. Sequencing was performed on memory CD4+ T cells from PBMCs. Source of these receptors: a young man in good health. Some clones in this sample may be carry-over from other donors' samples. Both conserved end residues are part of each CDR3. A D gene is named only where the DNA matches it firmly. Size values are once, few and many counts, or a class for expanded clones, and some rows have none.

d_call j_call v_call clone_size cdr3_aa cdr3_nt
- TRBJ2-2 TRBV7-2 few CASSWGRGTGELFF TGTGCCAGCAGCTGGGGTAGAGGTACCGGGGAGCTGTTTTTT
- TRBJ1-3 TRBV4-3 - CASTPGVAGNTIYF TGCGCCAGCACCCCAGGGGTCGCTGGAAACACCATATATTTT
- TRBJ2-7 TRBV11-1 once CASSAELESGYEQYF TGTGCCAGCAGCGCAGAACTGGAGAGCGGCTACGAGCAGTACTTC
- TRBJ2-5 TRBV20-1 - CSASIAETQYF TGCAGTGCTAGTATTGCGGAGACCCAGTACTTC
TRBD2 TRBJ2-7 TRBV6-1 - CASGTGGGPWEQYF TGTGCCAGTGGGACGGGGGGAGGGCCGTGGGAGCAGTACTTC
TRBD1 TRBJ1-2 TRBV30 - CAWRSVLHSDRVMKGYTF TGTGCCTGGAGGTCCGTCTTGCATTCGGACAGGGTCATGAAAGGCTACACCTTC
- TRBJ1-4 TRBV9 - CASSVAAGEANEKLFF TGTGCCAGCAGCGTAGCGGCAGGGGAGGCTAATGAAAAACTGTTTTTT
- TRBJ1-3 TRBV4-1 - CASSQDPLGNTIYF TGCGCCAGCAGCCAAGACCCGCTTGGAAACACCATATATTTT
- TRBJ2-7 TRBV5-1 - CASSFIGSSPYEQYF TGCGCCAGCAGCTTCATTGGTAGTTCCCCCTACGAGCAGTACTTC
- TRBJ2-5 TRBV18 - CASSPIFGETQYF TGTGCCAGCTCACCCATATTCGGGGAGACCCAGTACTTC
TRBD1 TRBJ2-7 TRBV5-1 - CASSLTTGGHEQYF TGCGCCAGCAGCTTGACTACAGGGGGCCACGAGCAGTACTTC
TRBD1 TRBJ1-2 TRBV20-1 once CSAQDRFGYTF TGCAGTGCCCAGGACAGGTTTGGCTACACCTTC
TRBD2 TRBJ2-1 TRBV28 once CASSFGPSGRSRGGQFF TGTGCCAGCAGTTTCGGGCCTAGCGGGAGGTCCAGGGGGGGGCAGTTCTTC
- TRBJ1-5 TRBV9 - CASSPQGQLDQPQHF TGTGCCAGCAGCCCCCAAGGACAGCTCGATCAGCCCCAGCATTTT
TRBD1 TRBJ2-7 TRBV6-1 - CASADSGQSSYEQYF TGTGCCAGCGCTGACTCGGGACAGTCATCCTACGAGCAGTACTTC
- TRBJ1-1 TRBV5-1 - CASSFRVAGQGNTEAFF TGCGCCAGCAGCTTTAGAGTCGCAGGACAAGGAAACACTGAAGCTTTCTTT
- TRBJ1-5 TRBV6-5 - CASASQSNQPQHF TGTGCCAGCGCAAGTCAGAGCAATCAGCCCCAGCATTTT
- TRBJ1-2 TRBV30 few CAWNGDNYGYTF TGTGCCTGGAATGGGGATAACTATGGCTACACCTTC
TRBD2 TRBJ2-1 TRBV29-1 - CSVEPTSGIYNEQFF TGCAGCGTTGAACCTACTAGCGGGATTTACAATGAGCAGTTCTTC
- TRBJ2-5 TRBV6-6 - CASSISQVQETQYF TGTGCCAGCTCAATTTCCCAGGTCCAAGAGACCCAGTACTTC
TRBD1 TRBJ2-1 TRBV18 - CASSPTEARGDRASNEQFF TGTGCCAGCTCACCAACGGAAGCCCGTGGGGACAGGGCCTCCAATGAGCAGTTCTTC
- TRBJ1-2 TRBV9 - CASSSPADSLYTF TGTGCCAGCAGCTCCCCCGCGGACAGCTTATACACCTTC
TRBD2 TRBJ2-5 TRBV11-2 - CASSLGLAVGETQYF TGTGCCAGCAGCTTAGGGCTAGCGGTGGGAGAGACCCAGTACTTC
- TRBJ1-5 TRBV4-2 - CASSQKAPGDGQPQHF TGTGCCAGCAGCCAAAAGGCACCGGGTGACGGTCAGCCCCAGCATTTT
- TRBJ1-2 TRBV5-1 - CASRAEGRGYTF TGCGCCAGCAGGGCGGAGGGCCGTGGCTACACCTTC
TRBD1 TRBJ1-1 TRBV5-8 - CAIQGIKTEAFF TGTGCCATACAGGGGATTAAGACTGAAGCTTTCTTT
- TRBJ1-4 TRBV9 - CASSPLTGNEKLFF TGTGCCAGCAGCCCCTTGACAGGCAATGAAAAACTGTTTTTT
- TRBJ1-4 TRBV6-5 - CASSSWDIREKLFF TGTGCCAGCAGTTCCTGGGACATTCGTGAAAAACTGTTTTTT
TRBD2 TRBJ2-7 TRBV30 many CAWSGTSGSYEQYF TGTGCCTGGAGCGGGACTAGCGGTTCCTACGAGCAGTACTTC
- TRBJ1-4 TRBV30 - CACPLRGGKLFF TGTGCCTGTCCTCTGAGGGGGGGAAAACTGTTTTTT
TRBD1 TRBJ1-1 TRBV28 - CASSLSQGAGNTEAFF TGTGCCAGCAGTTTATCGCAGGGGGCAGGTAACACTGAAGCTTTCTTT
- TRBJ2-3 TRBV21-1 - CVSSRLAADTQYF TGTGTCAGCAGCAGGCTAGCGGCAGATACGCAGTATTTT
- TRBJ2-7 TRBV11-2 - CASSLGGIILYEQYF TGTGCCAGCAGCTTAGGGGGGATAATCCTCTACGAGCAGTACTTC
TRBD2 TRBJ2-7 TRBV13 - CASSSEGLAGLGPYEQYF TGTGCCAGCAGCTCCGAGGGACTAGCGGGACTGGGCCCCTACGAGCAGTACTTC
- TRBJ1-2 TRBV15 few CATSRSGSYGYTF TGTGCCACCAGCAGGTCGGGCAGCTATGGCTACACCTTC
TRBD2 TRBJ2-7 TRBV2 - CASRRTSGSGHEQYF TGTGCCAGCCGGAGGACTAGCGGGAGTGGCCACGAGCAGTACTTC
- TRBJ1-2 TRBV19 - CASSATEIWGYTF TGTGCCAGTAGTGCCACAGAAATATGGGGCTACACCTTC
- TRBJ2-3 TRBV9 once CASSGNADTQYF TGTGCCAGCAGCGGCAACGCAGATACGCAGTATTTT
TRBD2 TRBJ2-3 TRBV4-3 - CASSQDGGAGTDTQYF TGCGCCAGCAGCCAAGACGGGGGAGCGGGGACAGATACGCAGTATTTT
TRBD2 TRBJ2-1 TRBV18 - CASSLTAGSYNEQFF TGTGCCAGCTCACTGACAGCGGGATCCTACAATGAGCAGTTCTTC
TRBD2 TRBJ2-3 TRBV7-8 few CASSQTSGSTDTQYF TGTGCCAGCAGCCAGACTAGCGGATCCACAGATACGCAGTATTTT